A single sample is the source of the 12 T cell receptor beta chains below, sequenced in a study of blood T cell repertoires in COVID-19. Clones were sequenced by immunoSEQ multiplex PCR, and TCRdb holds only the in-frame ones, with some missing. The sample carries 70,000 or so clones, around 83% recorded once. Sequencing was performed on peripheral blood. These receptors all come from a man aged 70-80 years with active COVID-19.

The chain recombines TRBV20-1 with TRBJ2-1, with 14 positions matching TRBD2. Looked up from germline, CDR1 is DFQATT and CDR2 is SNEGSKA (reference sequence). The CDR3 is made up of 18 amino acids. J lost 1 base, V lost 3 bases, and 8 bases had no gene match. The DNA of the CDR3 is TGCAGTGCTAGTCGACTAGCGGGAGGGGGTTTGTCCTACAATGAGCAGTTCTTC. Amino acids: CSASRLAGGGLSYNEQFF.

The table lists this clone with a count of one. The chain couples TRBV7-2 to TRBJ1-1; D is possibly TRBD1 (5 bases). Trimming shortened V by 4 bases and J by 4 bases, and 13 bases separated the two germline ends. This CDR3 comprises 14 residues. Germline V gives CDR1 SGHTA, CDR2 FQGNSA. The CDR3 DNA sequence: TGTGCCAGCAGCTCCCCCGTGGGGGGCACTGAAGCTTTCTTT. Amino acid sequence: CASSSPVGGTEAFF.

The rearrangement links TRBV9 to TRBJ2-2; the match to TRBD2 covers 8 bases. CDR1 and CDR2 (germline): SGDLS, YYNGEE. The V segment lost 6 bases and the J segment 1 base; nucleotides outside the gene matches: 2. This CDR3 spans 14 amino acids. CDR3 in DNA: TGTGCCAGCAACCGGGGGGGGAACACCGGGGAGCTGTTTTTT. It codes for CASNRGGNTGELFF.

The rearrangement uses TRBV6-6 and TRBJ1-2; TRBD1 is a possible D gene (6 bases). Germline V gene sequence: CDR1 MNHNY, CDR2 SVGAGI (reference sequence). The CDR3 has 10 amino acids. The V end was cut by 7 bases, the J end by 8 bases, with 8 bases between. The CDR3 region is CASTGQGYTF. CDR3 nucleotides: TGTGCCAGCACCGGACAGGGCTACACCTTC.

The chain recombines TRBV5-3 with TRBJ1-4, with a weak D call TRBD1 (5 bases). TRBV5-3 is sorted into the ORF group, with uncertain function. The CDR3 extends over 15 amino acids. V was cut by 6 bases and J by 4 bases, with 16 bases left in between. This CDR3 is CARKGPSGGNEKLFF. The CDR3 coding sequence is TGTGCCAGAAAGGGGCCCTCCGGGGGTAATGAAAAACTGTTTTTT.

A remark on this clone: The same CDR3 also results from other DNA sequences found in this sample. This chain links TRBV5-4 with TRBJ2-7; 8 nucleotides agree with TRBD2. Germline V CDR1 and CDR2: SGHNT, YYREEE (reference sequence). V gave up 4 bases and J gave up 0 bases; unmatched junction bases: 3. This CDR3 spans 14 amino acids. The CDR3 DNA follows: TGTGCCAGCAGCCCGGGGGGGGTCTCCTACGAGCAGTACTTC. Encoded protein: CASSPGGVSYEQYF.

This sequence joins TRBV9 and TRBJ2-1; 9 positions match TRBD2. Per the germline V gene, CDR1 is SGDLS and CDR2 is YYNGEE. The CDR3 has 15 residues. V shed 6 bases and J 6 bases; nucleotides not matched to a gene: 10. CDR3 coding DNA: TGTGCCAGCACCCCCGGGGGCGGGAGGGCCAATGAGCAGTTCTTC. Amino acids: CASTPGGGRANEQFF. Looking up the rest from reference TRBV9 and TRBJ2-1 gives the full variable domain: DSGVTQTPKHLITATGQRVTLRCSPRSGDLSVYWYQQSLDQGLQFLIQYYNGEERAKGNILERFSAQQFPDLHSELNLSSLELGDSALYFCASTPGGGRANEQFFGPGTRLTVL.

The V gene is TRBV9, the J gene TRBJ2-5, with 9 bases lining up with TRBD1. The CDR3 has 19 amino acids. The V gene end was trimmed by 4 bases and the J gene end by 2 bases; junction bases not matched to a gene: 18. CDR1 and CDR2 from the germline V gene are SGDLS and YYNGEE. The chain's CDR3 is CASSPKGTGWSTSQETQYF. CDR3 nucleotide sequence: TGTGCCAGCAGCCCCAAGGGGACAGGGTGGTCCACTTCGCAAGAGACCCAGTACTTC.

This clone was seen more than once but under ten times. V gene TRBV7-9 combines with J gene TRBJ1-3; D not certain. Germline V gives CDR1 SEHNR, CDR2 FQNEAQ (reference sequence). V lost 4 bases to trimming and J lost 4 bases, with 14 bases between them. The CDR3 is 15 residues long. The CDR3 nucleotides read TGTGCCAGCAGCTCCACCCGGGATCAGGGAAACACCATATATTTT. Residues: CASSSTRDQGNTIYF.

The J gene is TRBJ1-6, the V gene TRBV4-3; a weak D match, TRBD1 (5 bases). CDR1 is LGHNA and CDR2 is YSLEER in the germline V gene. This CDR3 spans 17 amino acids. V was shortened by 0 bases and J by 10 bases, with 19 bases between the two germline ends. The CDR3 protein is CASSQDLGGTGSSPLHF. The CDR3 nucleotides are TGCGCCAGCAGCCAAGATCTGGGCGGGACGGGTAGCTCACCCCTCCACTTT.

In its sample, this clone was seen once. The chain joins TRBV11-2 to TRBJ2-7; 11 bases match TRBD2. Unmatched junction bases numbered 0, after V lost 5 bases and J lost 9 bases. In germline, CDR1 is SGHAT, CDR2 FQNNGV. The length of the CDR3 is 11 residues. CDR3 sequence reads: CASSLAGGQYF. CDR3 sequence (DNA): TGTGCCAGCAGCCTAGCGGGGGGGCAGTACTTC.

This clone was observed a few times. The J gene is TRBJ2-1, the V gene TRBV5-6; 10 nucleotides align to TRBD2. V trimming: 0 bases; J trimming: 9 bases; junction bases outside the gene matches: 9. The CDR3 sequence is 16 residues long. Germline CDR1 reads SGHDT; CDR2 reads YYEEEE. CDR3 DNA sequence: TGTGCCAGCAGCTTGGGAGCGGGAGGGCTAGGCGGTGAGCAGTTCTTC. It codes for CASSLGAGGLGGEQFF.